This T cell receptor beta chain was recorded in a study of T-cell memory formation after mild COVID-19. Using its own MiXCR run on the 5' RACE reads, TCRdb lists one record per CDR3 protein. The table shows 140,000 to 150,000 distinct CDR3 sequences, with 20% to 25% occurring only once. Study-wide results and caveats: Whereas later expanders leaned CD4+, clones contracting day 15 to 85 showed a balanced CD4/CD8 makeup. Shrinking CD4+ clones were chiefly CM and EM; CD8+ ones were chiefly EMRA.

A note on this clonotype: Its antigen is not identified.

The sequencing sample was made of PBMCs or a T cell subset sorted from them (not recorded which). This receptor was taken from an adult woman who had mild COVID-19 (a few samples of this study predate the infection). Cell type and time point are not known.

CDR3 protein: CASSEGEGLAGQETQYF. The CDR3 DNA reads as TGTGCCAGCAGTGAGGGGGAGGGACTAGCGGGTCAAGAGACCCAGTACTTC. The rearrangement joins TRBV9 to TRBJ2-5; 12 bases fit TRBD2. The CDR3 runs 17 residues. After removal of 5 bases from V and 2 bases from J, the junction contained 10 bases not matched to a gene. Per germline, CDR1 SGDLS and CDR2 YYNGEE.